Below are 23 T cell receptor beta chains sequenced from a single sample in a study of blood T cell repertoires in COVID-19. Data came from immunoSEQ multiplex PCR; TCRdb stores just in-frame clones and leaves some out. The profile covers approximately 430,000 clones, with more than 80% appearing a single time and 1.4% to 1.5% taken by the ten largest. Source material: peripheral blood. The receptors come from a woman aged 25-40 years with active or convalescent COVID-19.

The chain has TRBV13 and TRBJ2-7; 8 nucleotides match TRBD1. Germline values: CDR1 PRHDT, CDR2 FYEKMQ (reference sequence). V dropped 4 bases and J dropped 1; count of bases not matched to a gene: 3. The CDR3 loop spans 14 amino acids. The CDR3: CASSSGTGSYEQYF. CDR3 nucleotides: TGTGCCAGCAGCTCCGGGACAGGTTCCTACGAGCAGTACTTC.

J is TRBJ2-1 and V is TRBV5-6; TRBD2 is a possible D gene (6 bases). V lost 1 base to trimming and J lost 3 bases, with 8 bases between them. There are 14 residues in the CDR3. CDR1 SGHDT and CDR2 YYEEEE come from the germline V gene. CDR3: CASSLKAGYNEQFF. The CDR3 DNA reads TGTGCCAGCAGCTTGAAAGCGGGCTACAATGAGCAGTTCTTC.

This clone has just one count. CDR3 DNA sequence: TGTGCCAGCAGTGAATATAACGGGGAAGAGACCCAGTACTTC. This sequence encodes CASSEYNGEETQYF. V gene TRBV25-1 combines with J gene TRBJ2-5; perhaps TRBD2 as D (5 bases). This CDR3 has 14 amino acids. Deletions cut 0 bases from V and 3 bases from J, with 8 bases between. Germline CDR1 MGHDK, CDR2 SYGVNS.

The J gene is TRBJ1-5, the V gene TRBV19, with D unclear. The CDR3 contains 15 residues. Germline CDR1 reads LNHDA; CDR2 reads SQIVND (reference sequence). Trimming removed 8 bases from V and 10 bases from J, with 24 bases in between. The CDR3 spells CASDPDGELGLPQHF. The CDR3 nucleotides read TGTGCCAGTGACCCGGATGGAGAGCTTGGATTACCCCAGCATTTT.

CDR3 nucleotide sequence: TGTGCCAGCAGCCACTTACTAGCGGGGGGTAACCATGAGCAGTTCTTC. Its protein is CASSHLLAGGNHEQFF. This chain joins TRBV11-2 and TRBJ2-1, with TRBD2 matching 12 bases. CDR1 is SGHAT, CDR2 FQNNGV, per germline. With V trimmed by 5 bases and J by 8 bases, 10 bases remained unmatched. The CDR3 extends over 16 amino acids.

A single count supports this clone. Written as DNA, the CDR3 is TGTGCCATCAGTGAGGGGACAGGGCCCTACGAGCAGTACTTC. Translation gives CAISEGTGPYEQYF. The chain employs TRBV10-3 and TRBJ2-7; TRBD1 aligns across 9 bases. The CDR3 is 14 residues long. Unmatched junction bases numbered 1, after V lost 2 bases and J lost 2 bases. CDR1 is ENHRY, CDR2 SYGVKD, per germline.

CDR3 nucleotide sequence: TGTGCCAGCTCACCTACTGCGGGGGGCAATCAGCCCCAGCATTTT. Amino acids: CASSPTAGGNQPQHF. This sequence joins TRBV18 and TRBJ1-5; tentative D call: TRBD1 (5 bases). Trimming removed 3 bases from V and 2 bases from J, with 11 bases in between. Germline V gene sequence: CDR1 KGHSH, CDR2 LQKENI. There are 15 residues in the CDR3.

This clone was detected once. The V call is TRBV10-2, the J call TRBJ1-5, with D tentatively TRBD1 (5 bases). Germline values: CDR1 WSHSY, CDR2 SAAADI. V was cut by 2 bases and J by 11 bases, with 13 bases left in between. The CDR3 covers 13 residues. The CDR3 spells CASSENAGVAQHF. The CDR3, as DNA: TGCGCCAGCAGTGAGAATGCGGGGGTAGCCCAGCATTTT.

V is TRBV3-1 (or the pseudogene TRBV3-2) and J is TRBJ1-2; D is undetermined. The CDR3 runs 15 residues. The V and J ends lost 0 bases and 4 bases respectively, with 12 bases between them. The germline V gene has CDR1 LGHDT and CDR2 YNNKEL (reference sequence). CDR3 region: CASSQDSGSIYGYTF. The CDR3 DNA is TGTGCCAGCAGCCAAGATAGCGGATCGATCTATGGCTACACCTTC.

The CDR3 sequence is CASSDRGRWGYTF. Written as DNA, the CDR3 is TGTGCCAGCAGCGACAGGGGGCGGTGGGGCTACACCTTC. The rearrangement uses TRBV2 and TRBJ1-2; 10 positions agree with TRBD1. From germline, CDR1 is SNHLY and CDR2 FYNNEI. J lost 8 bases, V lost 6 bases, and 6 bases had no gene match. The CDR3 length is 13 residues.

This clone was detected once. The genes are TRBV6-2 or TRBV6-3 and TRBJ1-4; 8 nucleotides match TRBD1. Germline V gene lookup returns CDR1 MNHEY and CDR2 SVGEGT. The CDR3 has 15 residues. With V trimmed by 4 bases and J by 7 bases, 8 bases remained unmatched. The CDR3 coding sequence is TGTGCCAGCAGTTCTGGACAGGGCAACGGTGAAAAACTGTTTTTT. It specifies CASSSGQGNGEKLFF.

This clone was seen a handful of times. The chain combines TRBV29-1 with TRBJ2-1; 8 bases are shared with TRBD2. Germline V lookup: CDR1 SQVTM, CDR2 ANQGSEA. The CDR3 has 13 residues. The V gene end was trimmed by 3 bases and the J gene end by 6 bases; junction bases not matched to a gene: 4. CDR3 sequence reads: CSVERSGGNEQFF. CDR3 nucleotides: TGCAGCGTTGAGCGGAGCGGGGGCAATGAGCAGTTCTTC.

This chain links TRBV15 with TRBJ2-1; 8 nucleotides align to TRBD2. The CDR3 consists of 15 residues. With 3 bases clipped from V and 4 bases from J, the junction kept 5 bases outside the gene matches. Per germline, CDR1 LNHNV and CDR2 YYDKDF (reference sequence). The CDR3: CATSSGGAVYNEQFF. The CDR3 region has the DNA TGTGCCACCAGCAGCGGGGGGGCCGTTTACAATGAGCAGTTCTTC.

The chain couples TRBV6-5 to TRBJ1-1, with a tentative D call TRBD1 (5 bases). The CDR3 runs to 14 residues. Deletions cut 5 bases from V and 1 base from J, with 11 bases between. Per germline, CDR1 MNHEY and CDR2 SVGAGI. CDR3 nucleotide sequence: TGTGCCAGCAGTATTCGACAGCCGAACACTGAAGCTTTCTTT. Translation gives CASSIRQPNTEAFF.

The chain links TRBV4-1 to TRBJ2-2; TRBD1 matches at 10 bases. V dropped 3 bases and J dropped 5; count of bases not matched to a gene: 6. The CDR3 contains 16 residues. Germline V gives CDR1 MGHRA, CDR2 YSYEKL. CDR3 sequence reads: CASSQKGTGDTGELFF. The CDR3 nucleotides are TGCGCCAGCAGCCAGAAAGGGACAGGGGATACCGGGGAGCTGTTTTTT.

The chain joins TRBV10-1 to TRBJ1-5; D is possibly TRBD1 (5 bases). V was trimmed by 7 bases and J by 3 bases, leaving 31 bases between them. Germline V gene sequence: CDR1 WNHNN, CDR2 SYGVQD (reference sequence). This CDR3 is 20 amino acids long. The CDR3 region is CASIMVLPLEDKIYNQPQHF. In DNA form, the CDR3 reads TGCGCCAGCATCATGGTTTTGCCCCTCGAGGACAAGATCTACAATCAGCCCCAGCATTTT.

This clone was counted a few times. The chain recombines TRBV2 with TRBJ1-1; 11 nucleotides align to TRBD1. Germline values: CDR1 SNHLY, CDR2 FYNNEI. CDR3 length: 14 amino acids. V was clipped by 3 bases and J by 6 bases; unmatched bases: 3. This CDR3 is CASSEDRGRSEAFF. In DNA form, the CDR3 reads TGTGCCAGCAGTGAGGACAGGGGGCGTTCTGAAGCTTTCTTT. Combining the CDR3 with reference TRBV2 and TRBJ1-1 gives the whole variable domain EPEVTQTPSHQVTQMGQEVILRCVPISNHLYFYWYRQILGQKVEFLVSFYNNEISEKSEIFDDQFSVERPDGSNFTLKIRSTKLEDSAMYFCASSEDRGRSEAFFGQGTRLTVV.

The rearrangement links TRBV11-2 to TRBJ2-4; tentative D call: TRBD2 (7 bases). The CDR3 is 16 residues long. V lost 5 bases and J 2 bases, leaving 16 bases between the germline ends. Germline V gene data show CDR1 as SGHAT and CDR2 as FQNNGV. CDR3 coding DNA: TGTGCCAGCAGCCCGGAAGGGGGGGGGACCAAAAACATTCAGTACTTC. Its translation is CASSPEGGGTKNIQYF.

As DNA, the CDR3 is TGTGCCAGCAGGGGCGGGTCTAGGGAGACCCAGTACTTC. Its translation is CASRGGSRETQYF. The rearrangement links TRBV2 to TRBJ2-5, with a possible D match to TRBD2 (5 bases). This CDR3 region has 13 residues. V was cut by 6 bases and J by 5 bases, with 13 bases left in between. The germline CDR1 and CDR2 sequences are SNHLY and FYNNEI.

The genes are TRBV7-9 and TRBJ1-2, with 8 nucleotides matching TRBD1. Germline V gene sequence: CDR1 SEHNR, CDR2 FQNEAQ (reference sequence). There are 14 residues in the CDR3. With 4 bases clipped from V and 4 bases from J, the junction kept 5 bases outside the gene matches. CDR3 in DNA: TGTGCCAGCAGCTATGGACAGGGCACCTATGGCTACACCTTC. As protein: CASSYGQGTYGYTF.

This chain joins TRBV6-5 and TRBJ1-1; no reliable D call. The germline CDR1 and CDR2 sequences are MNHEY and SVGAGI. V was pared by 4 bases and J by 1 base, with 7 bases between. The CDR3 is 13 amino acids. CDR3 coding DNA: TGTGCCAGCAGTTCCCCCTCGAACACTGAAGCTTTCTTT. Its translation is CASSSPSNTEAFF.

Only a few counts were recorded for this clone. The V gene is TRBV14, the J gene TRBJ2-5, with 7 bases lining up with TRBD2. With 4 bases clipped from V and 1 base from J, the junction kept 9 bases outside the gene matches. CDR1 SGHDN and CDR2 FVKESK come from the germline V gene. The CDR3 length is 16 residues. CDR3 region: CASSPRPLAVQETQYF. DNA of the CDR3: TGTGCCAGCAGCCCAAGACCCCTAGCGGTCCAAGAGACCCAGTACTTC.

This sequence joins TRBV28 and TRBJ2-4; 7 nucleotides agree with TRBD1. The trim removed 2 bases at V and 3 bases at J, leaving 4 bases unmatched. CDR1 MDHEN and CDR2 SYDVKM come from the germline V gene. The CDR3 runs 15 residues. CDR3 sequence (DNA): TGTGCCAGCAGTTTACTTACAGGGGACAAAAACATTCAGTACTTC. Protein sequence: CASSLLTGDKNIQYF.